This T cell receptor beta chain stems from a study of CD8+ T cells in alopecia areata. Whole-study findings and limits: Across lesional scalp, and particularly alopecia totalis/universalis, clonality surpassed that of normal scalp.

This clone came up once. What it recognizes is unknown. TCR sequencing used cDNA made by reverse transcription of extracted RNA. Repertoires were generated with immunoSEQ multiplex PCR, while TCRdb's copy carries only in-frame clones and drops some. The repertoire consists of 200,000 to 250,000 clones, with around three fifths occurring once and the leading ten covering around 3.9%. Treatment meaning: oral pan-JAK inhibitor, 5-10 mg twice daily. Germline trimming cut 6 bases from V and 6 bases from J; bases unmatched to any gene: 5. CDR1 and CDR2 from the germline V gene are MNHEY and SVGAGI. The CDR3 runs 13 residues.

The source is a human donor with alopecia areata. This specimen consisted of CD4+ T cells sorted from blood, obtained at week 4, from a patient treated with tofacitinib. This chain links TRBV6-5 with TRBJ2-3; TRBD1 matches at 8 bases. The CDR3 nucleotides are TGTGCCAGCAGGTACCGGGACAGGGATACGCAGTATTTT. Encoded protein: CASRYRDRDTQYF.